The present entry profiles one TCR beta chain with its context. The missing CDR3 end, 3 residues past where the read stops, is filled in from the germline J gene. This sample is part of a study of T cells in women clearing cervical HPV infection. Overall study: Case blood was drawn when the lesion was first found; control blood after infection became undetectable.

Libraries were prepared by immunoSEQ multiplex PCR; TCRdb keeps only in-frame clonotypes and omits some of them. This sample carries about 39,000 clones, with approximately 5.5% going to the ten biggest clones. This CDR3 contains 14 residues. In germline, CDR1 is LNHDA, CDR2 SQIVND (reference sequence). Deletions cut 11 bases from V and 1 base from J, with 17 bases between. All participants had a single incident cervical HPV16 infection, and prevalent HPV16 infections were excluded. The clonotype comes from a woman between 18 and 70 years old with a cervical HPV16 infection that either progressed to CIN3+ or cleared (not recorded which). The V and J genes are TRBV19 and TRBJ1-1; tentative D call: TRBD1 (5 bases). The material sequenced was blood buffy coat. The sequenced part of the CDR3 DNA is TGTGCCTCCGGGGCGGGGGTGCGGAACACTGAA. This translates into CASGAGVRNTE. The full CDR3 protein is CASGAGVRNTEAFF.